This T cell receptor beta chain was found in a study of cytomegalovirus exposure and HLA in healthy donors. Study-wide results and limits: Reports indicate that TCR beta sequences accurately predicted the HLA-A and HLA-B alleles of most subjects. Within the data, a cluster of highly shared sequence variants was likely a sequencing artifact.

Concerning this clone: Its specificity is not known.

Researchers ran the PCR with 60 Vbeta and 13 Jbeta primers. The data were produced by immunoSEQ multiplex PCR, yet TCRdb's version contains in-frame clones alone and is incomplete. The sample includes approximately 110,000 clones, roughly 15% of them seen just once. Material: PBMCs. The TCR comes from a female donor in good health and CMV-seronegative.

The CDR3 loop is CASSPGNEQFF. Here the CDR3 DNA reads TGTGCCAGCAGCCCGGGGAATGAGCAGTTCTTC. The rearrangement joins TRBV6-5 to TRBJ2-1, with TRBD2 as a possible D gene (5 bases). This CDR3 contains 11 residues. V was shortened by 6 bases and J by 7 bases, with 7 bases between the two germline ends. Germline CDR1 reads MNHEY; CDR2 reads SVGAGI.